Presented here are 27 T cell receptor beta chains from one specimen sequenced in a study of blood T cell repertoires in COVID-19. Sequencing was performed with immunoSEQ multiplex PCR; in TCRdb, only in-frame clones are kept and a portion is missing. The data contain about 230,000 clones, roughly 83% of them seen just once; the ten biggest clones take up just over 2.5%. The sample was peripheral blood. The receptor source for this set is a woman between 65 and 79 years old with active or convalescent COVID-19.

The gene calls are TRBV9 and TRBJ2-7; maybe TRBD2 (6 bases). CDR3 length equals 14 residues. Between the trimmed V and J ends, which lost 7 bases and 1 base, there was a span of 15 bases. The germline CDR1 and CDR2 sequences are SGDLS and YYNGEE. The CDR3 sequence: CASSSWGESYEQYF. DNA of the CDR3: TGTGCCAGCTCCTCCTGGGGGGAATCCTACGAGCAGTACTTC.

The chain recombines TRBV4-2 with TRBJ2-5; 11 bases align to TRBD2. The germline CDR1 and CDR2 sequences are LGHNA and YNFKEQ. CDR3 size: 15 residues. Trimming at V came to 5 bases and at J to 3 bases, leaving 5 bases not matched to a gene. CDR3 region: CASSGGTSGKETQYF. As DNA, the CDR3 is TGTGCCAGCAGCGGTGGGACTAGCGGTAAAGAGACCCAGTACTTC.

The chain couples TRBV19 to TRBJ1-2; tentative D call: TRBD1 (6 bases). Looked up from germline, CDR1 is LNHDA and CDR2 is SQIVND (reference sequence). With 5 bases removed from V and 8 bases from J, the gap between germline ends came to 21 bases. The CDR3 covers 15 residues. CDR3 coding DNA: TGTGCCAGTAGTTCCCCCCTAACTAGGGGGTTCGGCTACACCTTC. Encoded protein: CASSSPLTRGFGYTF. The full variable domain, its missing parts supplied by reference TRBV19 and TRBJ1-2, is DGGITQSPKYLFRKEGQNVTLSCEQNLNHDAMYWYRQDPGQGLRLIYYSQIVNDFQKGDIAEGYSVSREKKESFPLTVTSAQKNPTAFYLCASSSPLTRGFGYTFGSGTRLTVV.

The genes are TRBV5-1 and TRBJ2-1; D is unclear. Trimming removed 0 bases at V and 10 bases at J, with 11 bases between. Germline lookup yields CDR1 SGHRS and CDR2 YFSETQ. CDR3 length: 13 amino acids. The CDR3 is CASSLAGSREQFF. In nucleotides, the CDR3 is TGCGCCAGCAGCTTGGCTGGTAGCCGGGAGCAGTTCTTC.

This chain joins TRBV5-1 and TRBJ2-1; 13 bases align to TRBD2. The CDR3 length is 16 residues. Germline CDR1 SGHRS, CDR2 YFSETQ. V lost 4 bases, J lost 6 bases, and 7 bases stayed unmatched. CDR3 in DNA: TGCGCCAGCAGCCCCCGGACTAGCGGGGGTTCCAATGAGCAGTTCTTC. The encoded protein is CASSPRTSGGSNEQFF. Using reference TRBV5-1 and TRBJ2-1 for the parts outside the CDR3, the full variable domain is KAGVTQTPRYLIKTRGQQVTLSCSPISGHRSVSWYQQTPGQGLQFLFEYFSETQRNKGNFPGRFSGRQFSNSRSEMNVSTLELGDSALYLCASSPRTSGGSNEQFFGPGTRLTVL.

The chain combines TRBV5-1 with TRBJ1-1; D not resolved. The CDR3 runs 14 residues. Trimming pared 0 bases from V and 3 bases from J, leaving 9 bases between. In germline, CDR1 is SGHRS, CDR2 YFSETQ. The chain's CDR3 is CASSLVYGDTEAFF. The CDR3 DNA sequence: TGCGCCAGCAGCTTGGTTTACGGGGACACTGAAGCTTTCTTT.

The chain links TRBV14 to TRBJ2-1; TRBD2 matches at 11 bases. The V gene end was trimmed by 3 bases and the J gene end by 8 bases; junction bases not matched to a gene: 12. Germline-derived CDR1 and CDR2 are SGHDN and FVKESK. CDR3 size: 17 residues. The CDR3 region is CASSQFLLAGVVDEQFF. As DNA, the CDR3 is TGTGCCAGCAGCCAGTTCCTACTAGCGGGAGTGGTAGATGAGCAGTTCTTC.

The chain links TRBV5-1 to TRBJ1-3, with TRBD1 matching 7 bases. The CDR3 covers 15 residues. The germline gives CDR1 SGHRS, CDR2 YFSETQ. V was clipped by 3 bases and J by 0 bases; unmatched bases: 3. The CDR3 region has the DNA TGCGCCAGCAGCTCGGACAGGCGCTCTGGAAACACCATATATTTT. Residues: CASSSDRRSGNTIYF.

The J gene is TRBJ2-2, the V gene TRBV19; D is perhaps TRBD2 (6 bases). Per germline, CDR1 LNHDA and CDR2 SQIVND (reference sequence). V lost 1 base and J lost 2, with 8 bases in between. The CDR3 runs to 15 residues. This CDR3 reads CASSIAGTNTGELFF. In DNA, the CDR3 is TGTGCCAGTAGTATAGCAGGGACTAACACCGGGGAGCTGTTTTTT.

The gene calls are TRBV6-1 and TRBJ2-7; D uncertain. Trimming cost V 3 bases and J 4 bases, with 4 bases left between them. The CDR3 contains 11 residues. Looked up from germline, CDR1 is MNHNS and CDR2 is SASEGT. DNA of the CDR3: TGTGCCAGCAGTGAGGCTTACGAGCAGTACTTC. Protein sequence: CASSEAYEQYF.

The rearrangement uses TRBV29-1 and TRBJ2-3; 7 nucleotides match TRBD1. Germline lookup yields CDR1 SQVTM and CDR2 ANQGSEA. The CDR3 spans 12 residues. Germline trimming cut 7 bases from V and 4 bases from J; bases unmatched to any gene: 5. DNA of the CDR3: TGCAGCGCAGAGACAGGGTCAGATACGCAGTATTTT. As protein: CSAETGSDTQYF.

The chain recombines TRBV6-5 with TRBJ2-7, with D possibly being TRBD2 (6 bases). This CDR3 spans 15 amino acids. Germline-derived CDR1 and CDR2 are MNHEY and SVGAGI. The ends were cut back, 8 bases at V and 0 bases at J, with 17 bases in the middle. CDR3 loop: CASLRGSTSSYEQYF. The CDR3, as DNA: TGTGCCAGCCTTCGGGGGAGCACTAGCTCCTACGAGCAGTACTTC.

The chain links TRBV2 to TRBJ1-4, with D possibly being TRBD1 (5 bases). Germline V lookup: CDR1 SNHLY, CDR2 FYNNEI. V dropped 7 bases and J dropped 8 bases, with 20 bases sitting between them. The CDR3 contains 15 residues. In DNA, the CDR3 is TGTGCCAGCATCCAGTGGGGCGTAAGAGAGGAAAAACTGTTTTTT. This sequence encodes CASIQWGVREEKLFF.

The DNA of the CDR3 is TGTGCCAGCAGTGGGTCCCTCGACACGGTCAACACCGGGGAGCTGTTTTTT. Its translation is CASSGSLDTVNTGELFF. The V gene is TRBV25-1, the J gene TRBJ2-2; no definite D call. This CDR3 spans 17 amino acids. Germline lookup yields CDR1 MGHDK and CDR2 SYGVNS. V was cut by 4 bases and J by 2 bases, with 17 bases left in between. Based on the CDR3 plus reference TRBV25-1 and TRBJ2-2, the full variable domain is EADIYQTPRYLVIGTGKKITLECSQTMGHDKMYWYQQDPGMELHLIHYSYGVNSTEKGDLSSESTVSRIRTEHFPLTLESARPSHTSQYLCASSGSLDTVNTGELFFGEGSRLTVL.

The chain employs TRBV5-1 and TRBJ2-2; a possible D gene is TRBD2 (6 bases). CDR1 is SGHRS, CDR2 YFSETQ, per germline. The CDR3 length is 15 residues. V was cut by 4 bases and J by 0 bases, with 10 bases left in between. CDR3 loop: CASSAGLANTGELFF. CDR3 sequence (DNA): TGCGCCAGCAGCGCGGGACTTGCGAACACCGGGGAGCTGTTTTTT.

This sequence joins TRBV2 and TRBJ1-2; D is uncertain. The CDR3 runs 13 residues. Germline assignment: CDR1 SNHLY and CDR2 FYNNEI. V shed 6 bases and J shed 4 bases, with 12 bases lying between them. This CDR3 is CASSPEGSYGYTF. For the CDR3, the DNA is TGTGCCAGCAGCCCGGAGGGCAGCTATGGCTACACCTTC. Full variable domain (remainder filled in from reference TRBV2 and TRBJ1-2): EPEVTQTPSHQVTQMGQEVILRCVPISNHLYFYWYRQILGQKVEFLVSFYNNEISEKSEIFDDQFSVERPDGSNFTLKIRSTKLEDSAMYFCASSPEGSYGYTFGSGTRLTVV.

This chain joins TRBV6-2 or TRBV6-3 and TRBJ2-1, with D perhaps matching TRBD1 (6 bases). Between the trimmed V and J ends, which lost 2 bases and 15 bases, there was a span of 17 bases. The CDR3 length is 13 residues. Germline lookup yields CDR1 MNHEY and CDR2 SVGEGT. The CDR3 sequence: CASSYADRRSRFF. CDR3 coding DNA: TGTGCCAGCAGTTACGCTGACAGGAGGTCTAGGTTCTTC.

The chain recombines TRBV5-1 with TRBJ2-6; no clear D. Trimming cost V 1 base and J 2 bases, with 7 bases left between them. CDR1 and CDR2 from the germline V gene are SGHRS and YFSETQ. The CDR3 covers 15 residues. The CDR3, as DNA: TGCGCCAGCAGCTTGACTTTAGCTGGGGCCAACGTCCTGACTTTC. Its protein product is CASSLTLAGANVLTF.

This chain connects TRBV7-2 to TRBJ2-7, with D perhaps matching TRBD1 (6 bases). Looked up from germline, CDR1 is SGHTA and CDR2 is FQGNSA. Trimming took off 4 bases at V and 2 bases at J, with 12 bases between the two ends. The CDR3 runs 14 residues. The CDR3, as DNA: TGTGCCAGCAGCTCGTGGGACAACCCCTACGAGCAGTACTTC. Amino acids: CASSSWDNPYEQYF. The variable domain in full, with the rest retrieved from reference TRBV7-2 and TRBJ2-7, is GAGVSQSPSNKVTEKGKDVELRCDPISGHTALYWYRQSLGQGLEFLIYFQGNSAPDKSGLPSDRFSAERTGGSVSTLTIQRTQQEDSAVYLCASSSWDNPYEQYFGPGTRLTVT.

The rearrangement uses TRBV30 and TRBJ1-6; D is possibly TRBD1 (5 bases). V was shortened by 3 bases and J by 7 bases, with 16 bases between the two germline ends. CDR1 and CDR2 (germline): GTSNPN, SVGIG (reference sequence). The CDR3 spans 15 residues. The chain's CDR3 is CAWSIDSSRNSPLHF. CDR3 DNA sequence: TGTGCCTGGAGCATCGACAGCTCACGAAATTCACCCCTCCACTTT.

The CDR3 coding sequence is TGTGCCAGCAGCCTACAGGATACGCAGTATTTT. This translates into CASSLQDTQYF. The chain has TRBV2 and TRBJ2-3; D ambiguous. The germline V and J ends were trimmed by 6 bases and 6 bases, with 7 bases remaining between them. The germline gives CDR1 SNHLY, CDR2 FYNNEI. The CDR3 length is 11 residues.

CDR3 in DNA: TGTGCCAGTAGTATAGTCGGGGCGGGGAATGAGCAGTTCTTC. Translation: CASSIVGAGNEQFF. V usage is TRBV19 and J usage is TRBJ2-1; D is perhaps TRBD2 (6 bases). The V end was cut by 1 base, the J end by 7 bases, with 11 bases between. The germline V gene encodes CDR1 LNHDA and CDR2 SQIVND (reference sequence). There are 14 residues in the CDR3.

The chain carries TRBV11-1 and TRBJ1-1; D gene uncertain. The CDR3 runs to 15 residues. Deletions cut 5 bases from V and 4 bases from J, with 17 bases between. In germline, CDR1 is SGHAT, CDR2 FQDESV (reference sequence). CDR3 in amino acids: CASSLGPHLGTEAFF. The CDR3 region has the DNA TGTGCCAGCAGCCTAGGCCCTCACCTAGGCACTGAAGCTTTCTTT.

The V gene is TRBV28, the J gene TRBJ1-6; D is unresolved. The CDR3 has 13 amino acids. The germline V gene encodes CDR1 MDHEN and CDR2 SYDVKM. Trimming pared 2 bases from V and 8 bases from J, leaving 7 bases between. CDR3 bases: TGTGCCAGCAGTTTACAGGAGGATTCACCCCTCCACTTT. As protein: CASSLQEDSPLHF. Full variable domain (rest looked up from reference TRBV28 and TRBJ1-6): DVKVTQSSRYLVKRTGEKVFLECVQDMDHENMFWYRQDPGLGLRLIYFSYDVKMKEKGDIPEGYSVSREKKERFSLILESASTNQTSMYLCASSLQEDSPLHFGNGTRLTVT.

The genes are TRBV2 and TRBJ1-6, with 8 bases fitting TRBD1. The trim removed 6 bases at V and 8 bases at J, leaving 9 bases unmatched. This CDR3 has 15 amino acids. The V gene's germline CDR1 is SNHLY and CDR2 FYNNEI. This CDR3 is CASRKDRENYSPLHF. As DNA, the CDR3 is TGTGCCAGCAGGAAGGACAGGGAGAATTATTCACCCCTCCACTTT. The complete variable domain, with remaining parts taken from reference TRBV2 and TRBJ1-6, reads EPEVTQTPSHQVTQMGQEVILRCVPISNHLYFYWYRQILGQKVEFLVSFYNNEISEKSEIFDDQFSVERPDGSNFTLKIRSTKLEDSAMYFCASRKDRENYSPLHFGNGTRLTVT.

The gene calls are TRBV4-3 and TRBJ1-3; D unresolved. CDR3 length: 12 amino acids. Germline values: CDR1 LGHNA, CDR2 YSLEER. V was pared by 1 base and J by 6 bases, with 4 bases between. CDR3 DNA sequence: TGCGCCAGCAGCCAAGGAGAAAACACCATATATTTT. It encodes CASSQGENTIYF.

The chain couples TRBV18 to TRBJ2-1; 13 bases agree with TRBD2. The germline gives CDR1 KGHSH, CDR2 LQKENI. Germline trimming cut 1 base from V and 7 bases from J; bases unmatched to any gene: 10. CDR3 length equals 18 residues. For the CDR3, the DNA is TGTGCCAGCTCACCACTAGCACCGGGACTAGCGGGAACTAATGAGCAGTTCTTC. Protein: CASSPLAPGLAGTNEQFF.